The source of this TCR beta chain is a study of regulatory T cells in long-lasting Graves disease (dated by TCRdb to about 2021). For context, the study as a whole: Persistent Graves' disease was defined as persistently positive TSH receptor autoantibodies together with antithyroid drug treatment for over 5 years. This study used TCR sequencing and RNA sequencing of peripheral blood to compare persistent Graves' disease patients against newly diagnosed Graves' disease patients. The study was conducted in China and was registered as a clinical trial. A total of approximately 35 samples underwent TCR sequencing: around 13 from persistent and approximately 20 from newly diagnosed Graves' disease patients. In the clinical cohort, patients with persistent Graves' disease had used antithyroid drugs for an average of roughly ten years. Beyond this particular receptor, the publication reports: Sequencing and analysis were limited to the TCR beta chain. Patients with persistent disease shared more public clonotypes (about 2,500) than newly diagnosed patients did (around 1,000). TRBV28, TRBJ1-2 and TRBJ2-5 were preferentially used in persistent disease, while TRBV20-1 and TRBJ2-1 were favored in newly diagnosed disease. Compared with newly diagnosed patients, patients with persistent Graves' disease had lower TCR Shannon entropy and fewer highly expanded clones, which suggests clonal expansion. The study examined only peripheral blood because the primary lesion, thyroid tissue, could not be accessed. The authors acknowledged the small sample size as a limitation that may reduce accuracy.

Libraries were constructed by multiplex PCR. Sequencing was carried out with an Illumina HiSeq 4000. TCR beta libraries were built with iRepertoire HTBI primers and Arm-PCR amplification of CDR3 regions. Before sequencing, the PCR products underwent gel purification. Turning to the authors' computational methods: Across samples, 62 TRBV and 13 to 15 TRBJ segments were identified and used for gene usage analysis of CDR3 amino acid clonotypes. COPE and FqMerger were used to merge filtered high-quality paired reads into contigs. Contigs were aligned with BLAST to IMGT TRBV, TRBD and TRBJ reference genes, and CDR3 was defined per IMGT. Highly expanded clones were defined as clonotypes with a frequency above 0.1%. Shannon entropy was used to measure repertoire diversity, and the Gini coefficient was used to measure V-J evenness. A clonotype found in more than one individual was treated as public. TCRdb reran the public reads through fastp at Q25 and MiXCR, keeping productive beta chains. Each record represents a unique CDR3 protein, reported with the most common genes and DNA among its rows. The V and J calls come from TCRdb's annotation, not from the publication. The sample records approximately 500,000 distinct CDR3 sequences, about 22% of which are singletons. Roughly 7% of the sample belongs to the ten largest clones.

This clonotype was observed at least ten times. Its antigen target is currently unknown. There are no base qualities to consult, and no much larger clone falls within one base. The CDR3, from cysteine to phenylalanine, totals 16 residues. Only CDR3 DNA remains: 48 bases, in frame from the first base. V is cut by 6 bases and J by 3 bases, and the space between the germline ends is 17 bases. The meaning of the sample's time point label: persistent/refractory GD, antithyroid drugs over 5 years with positive TRAb. For both TCR sequencing and RNA sequencing, RNA was extracted from PBMCs in TRIzol. Graves' disease was diagnosed according to American Thyroid Association guidelines. The patients came from an endocrinology department in Xi'an, China. Each patient gave 9 to 10 milliliters of peripheral blood, collected in an EDTA anticoagulant tube. Ficoll Paque Plus density gradient separation was used to isolate PBMCs, and no further T cell sorting was done. An Agilent 2100 Bioanalyzer and agarose gel were used to assess RNA quality, and a NanoDrop 2000 was used to measure RNA concentration.

This sequence originates from a female donor with Graves disease. Sequencing was performed on peripheral blood mononuclear cells (PBMCs), taken when the disease was refractory, from a patient treated with antithyroid drugs. This sequence uses TRBV12-3 or TRBV12-4 and TRBJ2-2; TRBD1 is perhaps the D gene, given 5 matching bases. For the CDR3, the sequence is CASSSLGRADTGELFF. In nucleotide form, the sequence is TGTGCCAGCAGCTCCCTCGGCAGGGCTGACACCGGGGAGCTGTTTTTT.